The 6 T cell receptor beta chains listed next were all sequenced from one sample in a study of regulatory T cells in long-lasting Graves disease. The time point here: newly diagnosed GD, antithyroid drugs for less than 3 months. From PBMCs, RNA was extracted and then used to make the TCR library. Building of the TCR beta libraries involved iRepertoire HTBI primers and Arm-PCR of CDR3 regions. TCRdb analysed the multiplex PCR reads with MiXCR anew, one entry per CDR3 protein. The sample carries some 330,000 distinct CDR3 sequences, 12% recorded once. This sample also appeared in a second study, on T cells in Graves' hyperthyroidism and ophthalmopathy.

Specimen: peripheral blood mononuclear cells (PBMCs), collected at new diagnosis, from a patient treated with antithyroid drugs. Source of these receptors: a woman between 18 and 29 years old with Graves disease.

The chain is built from TRBV7-8 and TRBJ2-7; perhaps TRBD1 as D (6 bases). The ends were cut back, 2 bases at V and 2 bases at J, with 13 bases in the middle. CDR1 is SGHVS and CDR2 is FQNEAQ in the germline V gene. The CDR3 has 15 residues. The CDR3 reads CASSLLPDRPYEQYF. In DNA form, the CDR3 reads TGTGCCAGCAGCTTACTGCCGGACAGACCCTACGAGCAGTACTTC. Filled out from reference TRBV7-8 and TRBJ2-7, the complete variable domain reads GAGVSQSPRYKVAKRGQDVALRCDPISGHVSLFWYQQALGQGPEFLTYFQNEAQLDKSGLPSDRFFAERPEGSVSTLKIQRTQQEDSAVYLCASSLLPDRPYEQYFGPGTRLTVT.

The sample holds many counts of this clonotype. This chain uses TRBV20-1 with TRBJ2-1, with TRBD2 identical over 8 bases. The CDR3 has 16 amino acids. Germline V gene lookup returns CDR1 DFQATT and CDR2 SNEGSKA (reference sequence). J gave up 3 bases and V 0 bases, and 7 bases lay outside the gene matches. The DNA for the CDR3 is TGCAGTGCTAGAGATACACTAGCGGACGACTACAATGAGCAGTTCTTC. It is translated as CSARDTLADDYNEQFF.

At least ten counts were recorded for this clonotype. The V and J genes are TRBV10-3 and TRBJ1-4, with D unresolved. The V gene lost 3 bases and the J gene lost 2 bases, with 16 bases spanning the gap. The CDR3 is made up of 17 amino acids. The germline gives CDR1 ENHRY, CDR2 SYGVKD. The CDR3 loop reads CAISDPHEGGTNEKLFF. The CDR3 DNA sequence: TGTGCCATCAGTGACCCGCACGAGGGAGGTACTAATGAAAAACTGTTTTTT.

This clonotype appeared a few times. The chain has TRBV19 and TRBJ1-2; D is unclear. This CDR3 contains 18 residues. Trimming cost V 3 bases and J 6 bases, with 26 bases left between them. Germline V gene data show CDR1 as LNHDA and CDR2 as SQIVND (reference sequence). The CDR3 region is CASSIGPLGRPARHGYTF. In DNA, the CDR3 is TGTGCCAGTAGTATCGGCCCCCTCGGGCGTCCCGCTCGCCATGGCTACACCTTC.

This clonotype was detected a few times. The rearrangement joins TRBV6-2 or TRBV6-3 to TRBJ2-7; 12 bases are shared with TRBD2. CDR3 length equals 15 residues. Germline loops: CDR1 MNHEY, CDR2 SVGEGT. Trimming removed 2 bases from V and 6 bases from J; junction bases left unmatched: 5. CDR3 in amino acids: CASSYLSSGRAEQYF. The CDR3 DNA follows: TGTGCCAGCAGTTACCTCTCTAGCGGGAGGGCCGAGCAGTACTTC.

This clonotype was counted many times. The chain couples TRBV7-2 to TRBJ2-1; 8 positions match TRBD2. V dropped 5 bases and J dropped 1; count of bases not matched to a gene: 7. CDR1 and CDR2 (germline): SGHTA, FQGNSA. The CDR3 consists of 16 residues. The CDR3 coding sequence is TGTGCCAGCAGCCCGGGGGGGCTGGCGTCCTACAATGAGCAGTTCTTC. Translating gives CASSPGGLASYNEQFF.